The 24 T cell receptor beta chains reported below all come from one sample, sequenced in a study of T cell repertoires in cytomegalovirus infection. These receptors have no known antigen. TCRdb re-called the reads through MiXCR, storing one row per CDR3 protein. The sample has hundreds of thousands of distinct CDR3 sequences; less than 35% are singletons. The sequencing used cultured CD8+ T cells from PBMCs, collected from culture after CMV antigen stimulation. The source is a human donor in good health (CMV status not recorded). Some clones in this sample may be carry-over from other donors' samples.

This clonotype occurred many times. This rearrangement joins TRBV7-9 to TRBJ2-6; D call uncertain. Germline lookup yields CDR1 SEHNR and CDR2 FQNEAQ (reference sequence). The CDR3 spans 17 residues. The V gene lost 5 bases and the J gene lost 0 bases, with 14 bases spanning the gap. The CDR3 region has the DNA TGTGCCAGCAGCCCGCCGGGTCTTAGCTCTGGGGCCAACGTCCTGACTTTC. Translating it yields CASSPPGLSSGANVLTF. The whole variable domain, remainder taken from reference TRBV7-9 and TRBJ2-6, is DTGVSQNPRHKITKRGQNVTFRCDPISEHNRLYWYRQTLGQGPEFLTYFQNEAQLEKSRLLSDRFSAERPKGSFSTLEIQRTEQGDSAMYLCASSPPGLSSGANVLTFGAGSRLTVL.

This clonotype was observed a few times. This chain joins TRBV15 and TRBJ2-7, with 11 bases fitting TRBD2. The CDR3 loop spans 16 amino acids. With V trimmed by 3 bases and J by 0 bases, 4 bases remained unmatched. Germline V CDR1 and CDR2: LNHNV, YYDKDF (reference sequence). This CDR3 is CATSRKLAGASYEQYF. The CDR3 DNA sequence: TGTGCCACCAGCAGGAAACTAGCGGGGGCCTCCTACGAGCAGTACTTC.

This clonotype has only one observation. The chain uses TRBV6-5 and TRBJ1-2; D possibly corresponds to TRBD1 (6 bases). The germline V gene encodes CDR1 MNHEY and CDR2 SVGAGI. Trimming left V 4 bases short and J 0 bases short, with 15 bases between. The CDR3 consists of 16 residues. CDR3 bases: TGTGCCAGCAGTTTGGGGATACAGGGAACTAACTATGGCTACACCTTC. Translating gives CASSLGIQGTNYGYTF.

The CDR3 DNA reads as TGTGCCAGCAGCCAAGATCGGCCCCCTCCAGATGCGCAGTTCTTC. This encodes CASSQDRPPPDAQFF. V and J are TRBV3-1 and TRBJ2-1, with D hard to call. The CDR3 runs to 15 residues. Germline V lookup: CDR1 LGHDT, CDR2 YNNKEL (reference sequence). V shed 0 bases and J shed 12 bases, with 18 bases lying between them.

This clonotype has just a few counts. V usage is TRBV15 and J usage is TRBJ1-1, with D unclear. The CDR3 contains 12 residues. V lost 0 bases, J lost 5 bases, and 4 bases lay in between. CDR1 and CDR2 from the germline V gene are LNHNV and YYDKDF (reference sequence). In DNA form, the CDR3 reads TGTGCCACCAGCAGAGACCCAACTGAAGCTTTCTTT. This translates into CATSRDPTEAFF.

This chain uses TRBV6-2 or TRBV6-3 with TRBJ2-2; a weak D match, TRBD2 (5 bases). This CDR3 has 15 residues. V shed 2 bases and J shed 7 bases, with 14 bases lying between them. Per the germline V gene, CDR1 is MNHEY and CDR2 is SVGEGT. CDR3 coding DNA: TGTGCCAGCAGTTACCAGGACTTACACAGCGGGGAGCTGTTTTTT. Residues: CASSYQDLHSGELFF.

J is TRBJ2-1 and V is TRBV20-1; D might be TRBD1 (6 bases). V lost 6 bases and J lost 6, with 18 bases in between. The CDR3 is 14 amino acids. Germline V CDR1 and CDR2: DFQATT, SNEGSKA (reference sequence). The CDR3 loop reads CSAPRTAFLNEQFF. The CDR3 DNA sequence: TGCAGTGCACCACGGACAGCATTTCTCAATGAGCAGTTCTTC.

The V call is TRBV10-3, the J call TRBJ2-5; tentatively, D is TRBD1 or TRBD2 (5 bases each). V lost 11 bases to trimming and J lost 5 bases, with 27 bases between them. This CDR3 comprises 16 residues. Germline CDR1 and CDR2: ENHRY and SYGVKD. The CDR3 loop reads CASPGTGTRGQETQYF. CDR3 DNA sequence: TGTGCCTCTCCTGGGACGGGTACAAGAGGGCAGGAGACCCAGTACTTC.

The rearrangement joins TRBV6-2 or TRBV6-3 to TRBJ1-2; TRBD1 aligns across 9 bases. This CDR3 spans 17 amino acids. Looked up from germline, CDR1 is MNHEY and CDR2 is SVGEGT. Losses at the gene ends were 6 bases for V and 1 base for J; bases not matched to a gene: 12. CDR3 in DNA: TGTGCCAGCAGCGCCGACAGGGGGAAAGGTGGTAACTATGGCTACACCTTC. It translates to CASSADRGKGGNYGYTF.

The genes are TRBV6-1 and TRBJ2-1, with D possibly matching TRBD1 (6 bases). V shed 4 bases and J shed 4 bases, with 20 bases lying between them. Germline CDR1 is MNHNS and CDR2 is SASEGT. This CDR3 has 17 residues. The CDR3 spells CASSGPGGRGLYNEQFF. The CDR3 bases are TGTGCCAGCAGTGGCCCCGGTGGCAGGGGCTTATACAATGAGCAGTTCTTC.

This clonotype occurred many times. This chain joins TRBV12-3 or TRBV12-4 and TRBJ1-5; D gene unclear. V gave up 1 base and J gave up 7 bases, with 11 bases separating them. CDR3 length: 14 amino acids. CDR3: CASSLGSGSQPQHF. The CDR3 DNA sequence: TGTGCCAGCAGTTTAGGGTCGGGCTCACAGCCCCAGCATTTT.

The rearrangement links TRBV4-1 to TRBJ2-5, with a possible D match to TRBD2 (5 bases). Germline V gives CDR1 MGHRA, CDR2 YSYEKL. V dropped 1 base and J dropped 2 bases, with 14 bases sitting between them. There are 16 residues in the CDR3. The CDR3 reads CASSQGEGGWQETQYF. In nucleotides, the CDR3 is TGCGCCAGCAGCCAAGGAGAGGGTGGATGGCAAGAGACCCAGTACTTC.

This clonotype was counted many times. CDR3 sequence reads: CASSIRAGGSYNEQFF. The CDR3 region has the DNA TGTGCCAGTAGTATCAGGGCGGGGGGATCCTACAATGAGCAGTTCTTC. The V and J genes are TRBV19 and TRBJ2-1; 8 nucleotides match TRBD2. Germline V gene data show CDR1 as LNHDA and CDR2 as SQIVND (reference sequence). The CDR3 covers 16 residues. The V and J ends lost 3 bases and 1 base, in that order; junction bases with no gene match: 5.

This sequence joins TRBV9 and TRBJ1-5, with unresolved D. In germline, CDR1 is SGDLS, CDR2 YYNGEE. Trimming took 0 bases from V and 9 from J, leaving 7 bases between them. The length of the CDR3 is 12 residues. CDR3: CASSVGDGPQHF. The CDR3 bases are TGTGCCAGCAGCGTAGGAGATGGGCCCCAGCATTTT.

This clonotype was counted between two and nine times. V and J are TRBV5-1 and TRBJ2-5; D unclear. Germline V gene sequence: CDR1 SGHRS, CDR2 YFSETQ. This CDR3 contains 17 residues. The ends were cut back, 2 bases at V and 0 bases at J, with 17 bases in the middle. The CDR3 coding sequence is TGCGCCAGCAGCTTTGAGTTCGACCCGTGGCACCAAGAGACCCAGTACTTC. Translating gives CASSFEFDPWHQETQYF.

This sequence joins TRBV28 and TRBJ1-1, with D unresolved. The germline V gene has CDR1 MDHEN and CDR2 SYDVKM. Between the trimmed V and J ends, which lost 4 bases and 8 bases, there was a span of 11 bases. The CDR3 covers 12 residues. CDR3 sequence reads: CASSWATEEAFF. The CDR3, as DNA: TGTGCCAGCAGTTGGGCGACGGAAGAAGCTTTCTTT.

In nucleotides, the CDR3 is TGTGCCAGCAGCTGGAGGGGGTTCGCAGATACGCAGTATTTT. It is translated as CASSWRGFADTQYF. The gene calls are TRBV5-6 and TRBJ2-3; D tentatively reads TRBD1 or TRBD2 (6 bases each). Trimming left V 3 bases short and J 4 bases short, with 12 bases between. Germline loops: CDR1 SGHDT, CDR2 YYEEEE. The CDR3 contains 14 residues.

The CDR3 is CSAPGGVWETQYF. CDR3 bases: TGCAGTGCTCCCGGGGGGGTCTGGGAGACCCAGTACTTC. The gene calls are TRBV20-1 and TRBJ2-5, with 8 bases matching TRBD2. Trimming at V came to 5 bases and at J to 5 bases, leaving 7 bases not matched to a gene. This CDR3 has 13 residues. Germline V lookup: CDR1 DFQATT, CDR2 SNEGSKA (reference sequence).

This chain joins TRBV5-1 and TRBJ2-3, with TRBD2 identical over 10 bases. The CDR3 totals 15 residues. V gave up 7 bases and J gave up 4 bases; unmatched junction bases: 9. Germline CDR1 reads SGHRS; CDR2 reads YFSETQ. The CDR3 nucleotides are TGCGCCAGCTCTGAAGAGCGGGGGGGCGCAGATACGCAGTATTTT. This codes for CASSEERGGADTQYF.

Only a few counts were recorded for this clonotype. The gene calls are TRBV6-5 and TRBJ1-2; 10 nucleotides align to TRBD1. J was trimmed by 8 bases and V by 0 bases; bases with no gene match: 12. The CDR3 sequence is 17 residues long. Germline V gene data show CDR1 as MNHEY and CDR2 as SVGAGI. CDR3 amino acids: CASSYSTGGALDEGYTF. The CDR3 nucleotides read TGTGCCAGCAGTTACTCGACAGGGGGCGCGCTTGATGAAGGCTACACCTTC.

This clonotype was recorded a few times. This rearrangement joins TRBV6-2 or TRBV6-3 to TRBJ1-2; D remains unclear. From germline, CDR1 is MNHEY and CDR2 SVGEGT. This CDR3 spans 15 amino acids. V dropped 4 bases and J dropped 6 bases, with 18 bases sitting between them. The CDR3 DNA follows: TGTGCCAGCAGTTCCTTTGGAGGGTCATTGGATGGCTACACCTTC. This codes for CASSSFGGSLDGYTF.

The chain recombines TRBV12-5 with TRBJ2-7; D call uncertain. Germline V gene lookup returns CDR1 LGHNT and CDR2 FRNRAP. The CDR3 length is 14 residues. Trimming pared 4 bases from V and 0 bases from J, leaving 10 bases between. CDR3 sequence reads: CASGYRIDSYEQYF. CDR3 nucleotide sequence: TGTGCTAGTGGTTATAGGATTGACTCCTACGAGCAGTACTTC.

This clonotype has just a few counts. Here the CDR3 DNA reads TGCGCCAGCAGCGCCCGGGCAGGGGTTGGCACTGAAGCTTTCTTT. Protein sequence: CASSARAGVGTEAFF. The V call is TRBV4-1, the J call TRBJ1-1; D possibly corresponds to TRBD1 (6 bases). V lost 5 bases, J lost 4 bases, and 17 bases lay in between. The CDR3 is 15 amino acids. Germline CDR1 MGHRA, CDR2 YSYEKL.

Worth noting for this clonotype: The DNA is left out, because the CDR3 cannot be placed on it with certainty; the CDR3 is given as TCRdb lists it. The rearrangement joins TRBV28 to TRBJ2-7. Germline V CDR1 and CDR2: MDHEN, SYDVKM. The CDR3 numbers 14 amino acids, ends counted. Here the CDR3 reads CASSFLAGPYEQYV.